The next 24 T cell receptor beta chains were all read from a single sample in a study of blood T cell repertoires in COVID-19. TCRdb's copy holds only in-frame clones and misses some; the assay was immunoSEQ multiplex PCR. The data show 120,000 to 150,000 clones, 80% to 90% seen once. The source material was peripheral blood. The source of these receptors is a human donor with acute or convalescent COVID-19. The donor label of this sample is uncertain.

This rearrangement joins TRBV14 to TRBJ1-4; TRBD1 is a possible D gene (5 bases). The CDR3 loop spans 13 amino acids. The germline V gene has CDR1 SGHDN and CDR2 FVKESK. V was pared by 5 bases and J by 8 bases, with 12 bases between. CDR3 sequence (DNA): TGTGCCAGCAGCGTGGGGGGGGAAGAAAAACTGTTTTTT. This gives the protein CASSVGGEEKLFF.

This clone was observed once. The chain recombines TRBV23-1 with TRBJ2-7, with 7 bases identical to TRBD1. TRBV23-1 is flagged as an ORF with uncertain function. Trimming cost V 3 bases and J 7 bases; bases outside gene matches: 6. The CDR3 totals 13 residues. The CDR3 DNA reads as TGCGCCAGCAGTCACGGGACAGCCAAGGAGCAGTACTTC. Protein sequence: CASSHGTAKEQYF.

The genes are TRBV15 and TRBJ1-4; 7 bases map to TRBD1. Germline CDR1 LNHNV, CDR2 YYDKDF (reference sequence). This CDR3 region has 16 residues. The V segment lost 0 bases and the J segment 7 bases; nucleotides outside the gene matches: 8. CDR3 bases: TGTGCCACCAGCAGAGATTCTGGTAGGGGGCTTGAAAAACTGTTTTTT. This codes for CATSRDSGRGLEKLFF.

On this clone: Other DNA sequences in this specimen translate into the identical CDR3. The chain couples TRBV2 to TRBJ1-5; TRBD1 might be the D (6 bases). Germline CDR1 SNHLY, CDR2 FYNNEI. The CDR3 runs 16 residues. V gave up 2 bases and J gave up 0 bases, with 11 bases separating them. The CDR3 region is CASSESRGYSNQPQHF. In DNA, the CDR3 is TGTGCCAGCAGTGAAAGCAGGGGTTATAGCAATCAGCCCCAGCATTTT.

The rearrangement uses TRBV18 and TRBJ2-2; 9 bases map to TRBD1. V was clipped by 4 bases and J by 2 bases; unmatched bases: 5. Germline V gives CDR1 KGHSH, CDR2 LQKENI. The CDR3 sequence is 16 residues long. The CDR3 reads CASSLRDRVNTGELFF. The CDR3, as DNA: TGTGCCAGCTCACTCCGGGACAGGGTTAACACCGGGGAGCTGTTTTTT. The full variable domain, its missing parts supplied by reference TRBV18 and TRBJ2-2, is NAGVMQNPRHLVRRRGQEARLRCSPMKGHSHVYWYRQLPEEGLKFMVYLQKENIIDESGMPKERFSAEFPKEGPSILRIQQVVRGDSAAYFCASSLRDRVNTGELFFGEGSRLTVL.

The CDR3 nucleotides are TGTGCCAGCAGCCAAGACCTAGCGGCCACAGATACGCAGTATTTT. This sequence encodes CASSQDLAATDTQYF. The genes are TRBV4-2 and TRBJ2-3, with 7 bases lining up with TRBD2. V lost 0 bases, J lost 2 bases, and 2 bases stayed unmatched. This CDR3 region has 15 residues. Germline CDR1 and CDR2: LGHNA and YNFKEQ.

The chain uses TRBV18 and TRBJ1-6; no definite D call. CDR1 KGHSH and CDR2 LQKENI come from the germline V gene. The CDR3 loop spans 18 amino acids. V shed 2 bases and J shed 10 bases, with 24 bases lying between them. The CDR3 loop reads CASSPTLLTQSGSSPLHF. In DNA form, the CDR3 reads TGTGCCAGCTCACCAACTCTTCTAACCCAAAGCGGTTCCTCACCCCTCCACTTT.

The rearrangement uses TRBV27 and TRBJ1-1; 9 bases fit TRBD1. The J segment lost 10 bases and the V segment lost 2 bases, leaving 5 bases of the junction unmatched. The CDR3 consists of 13 residues. Germline assignment: CDR1 MNHEY and CDR2 SMNVEV (reference sequence). The CDR3 spells CASSLLGDRAAFF. CDR3 nucleotides: TGTGCCAGCAGTTTACTCGGGGACAGGGCAGCTTTCTTT.

This chain joins TRBV27 and TRBJ2-1; D is unresolved. This CDR3 contains 14 residues. CDR1 and CDR2 from the germline V gene are MNHEY and SMNVEV (reference sequence). V lost 3 bases, J lost 5 bases, and 11 bases lay in between. The CDR3 DNA sequence: TGTGCCAGCAGTTTGGGCCGGAACGACAATGAGCAGTTCTTC. Translating it yields CASSLGRNDNEQFF.

This sequence joins TRBV4-1 and TRBJ2-2; the D gene is possibly TRBD1 (5 bases). CDR3 length: 15 residues. From germline, CDR1 is MGHRA and CDR2 YSYEKL. V gave up 1 base and J gave up 4 bases, with 10 bases separating them. CDR3 DNA: TGCGCCAGCAGCCAAGGGGGCTTAATCACCGGGGAGCTGTTTTTT. Its protein product is CASSQGGLITGELFF.

This chain uses TRBV4-2 with TRBJ2-7; D is uncertain. V lost 0 bases and J lost 5, with 11 bases in between. The CDR3 sequence is 14 residues long. The V gene's germline CDR1 is LGHNA and CDR2 YNFKEQ. CDR3 nucleotide sequence: TGTGCCAGCAGCCAAGATCTAGGCGCGGACGAGCAGTACGTC. Residues: CASSQDLGADEQYV.

This clone showed up just once. The rearrangement joins TRBV3-1 (or the pseudogene TRBV3-2) to TRBJ1-3; 9 nucleotides align to TRBD1. Germline CDR1 LGHDT, CDR2 YNNKEL (reference sequence). V shed 4 bases, J shed 7 bases, and the junction held 2 bases outside the gene matches. The CDR3 is 13 amino acids. The CDR3 reads CASSRGQGNTIYF. The DNA for the CDR3 is TGTGCCAGCAGCCGGGGACAGGGCAACACCATATATTTT.

The chain combines TRBV7-3 with TRBJ1-4; TRBD1 is a possible D gene (6 bases). The V end lost 0 bases, the J end lost 8 bases, and 13 bases lay between the germline ends. Germline CDR1 SGHTA, CDR2 FQGTGA. The CDR3 sequence is 15 residues long. The CDR3 reads CASSLTAGAGEKLFF. In DNA form, the CDR3 reads TGTGCCAGCAGCTTAACGGCAGGGGCAGGGGAAAAACTGTTTTTT.

This rearrangement joins TRBV6-2 or TRBV6-3 to TRBJ1-5; no clear D. Germline assignment: CDR1 MNHEY and CDR2 SVGEGT. The CDR3 loop spans 17 amino acids. Trimming took off 6 bases at V and 0 bases at J, with 18 bases between the two ends. The CDR3 spells CASSLNPRRDSNQPQHF. CDR3 in DNA: TGTGCCAGCAGCCTTAACCCGAGACGGGATAGCAATCAGCCCCAGCATTTT.

The chain recombines TRBV11-2 with TRBJ2-7; 10 nucleotides line up with TRBD1. Losses at the gene ends were 1 base for V and 12 bases for J; bases not matched to a gene: 6. Germline lookup yields CDR1 SGHAT and CDR2 FQNNGV. The CDR3 runs to 13 residues. The chain's CDR3 is CASSLAEDRGAYV. For the CDR3, the DNA is TGTGCCAGCAGCTTAGCCGAGGACAGGGGGGCGTACGTC.

CDR3 region: CASSFTYEQYF. In DNA form, the CDR3 reads TGTGCCAGCAGCTTTACCTACGAGCAGTACTTC. V gene TRBV7-9 combines with J gene TRBJ2-7; D not resolved. V shed 3 bases and J shed 2 bases, with 2 bases lying between them. CDR3 length: 11 residues. Germline CDR1 SEHNR, CDR2 FQNEAQ (reference sequence).

The table lists this clone with a count of one. V and J are TRBV3-1 (or the pseudogene TRBV3-2) and TRBJ1-2; 7 bases line up with TRBD1. The germline CDR1 and CDR2 sequences are LGHDT and YNNKEL (reference sequence). The CDR3 spans 15 residues. V dropped 4 bases and J dropped 4; count of bases not matched to a gene: 9. In DNA form, the CDR3 reads TGTGCCAGCAGCCGGGGTTCAGACAGGGCCTATGGCTACACCTTC. It specifies CASSRGSDRAYGYTF.

V gene TRBV7-3 combines with J gene TRBJ2-7, with D perhaps matching TRBD1 (5 bases). CDR1 and CDR2 (germline): SGHTA, FQGTGA. Between the trimmed V and J ends, which lost 1 base and 3 bases, there was a span of 7 bases. The CDR3 is made up of 13 amino acids. Here the CDR3 reads CASSLNRGYEQYV. CDR3 nucleotides: TGTGCCAGCAGCTTAAATAGGGGCTACGAGCAGTACGTC.

The chain couples TRBV7-2 to TRBJ1-6; the match to TRBD1 covers 10 bases. CDR3 length equals 15 residues. Germline CDR1 is SGHTA and CDR2 is FQGNSA. V dropped 4 bases and J dropped 9; count of bases not matched to a gene: 6. The CDR3 sequence: CASSWDRGSGSPLHF. In nucleotides, the CDR3 is TGTGCCAGCAGCTGGGACAGGGGATCAGGTTCACCCCTCCACTTT.

The gene calls are TRBV6-5 and TRBJ1-2; D is unclear. Germline V gives CDR1 MNHEY, CDR2 SVGAGI. V dropped 6 bases and J dropped 6 bases, with 17 bases sitting between them. This CDR3 spans 14 amino acids. CDR3 DNA: TGTGCCAGCAGGGTGGGCGCGGGATGGAATGGCTACACCTTC. It codes for CASRVGAGWNGYTF.

The rearrangement links TRBV7-3 to TRBJ2-2, with no clear D. Deletions cut 4 bases from V and 7 bases from J, with 7 bases between. CDR1 SGHTA and CDR2 FQGTGA come from the germline V gene. The CDR3 runs 12 residues. The DNA of the CDR3 is TGTGCCAGCAGCTACAACTACGGGGAGCTGTTTTTT. It codes for CASSYNYGELFF.

This chain uses TRBV3-1 (or the pseudogene TRBV3-2) with TRBJ1-2; 10 bases are shared with TRBD1. V trimming: 3 bases; J trimming: 3 bases; junction bases outside the gene matches: 7. The CDR3 extends over 16 amino acids. Germline-derived CDR1 and CDR2 are LGHDT and YNNKEL (reference sequence). DNA of the CDR3: TGTGCCAGCAGCCATTTTGGGACAGGGGAACACTATGGCTACACCTTC. It specifies CASSHFGTGEHYGYTF.

The V and J genes are TRBV3-1 (or the pseudogene TRBV3-2) and TRBJ1-2, with TRBD1 as a possible D gene (5 bases). The CDR3 has 14 amino acids. V dropped 3 bases and J dropped 5 bases, with 13 bases sitting between them. CDR1 and CDR2 (germline): LGHDT, YNNKEL (reference sequence). The CDR3 region is CASSQRTFSYGYTF. In DNA, the CDR3 is TGTGCCAGCAGCCAGAGGACATTTTCTTATGGCTACACCTTC.

This clone showed up just once. The chain links TRBV30 to TRBJ2-7; 10 nucleotides align to TRBD1. CDR1 is GTSNPN and CDR2 is SVGIG in the germline V gene (reference sequence). The CDR3 runs to 14 residues. Losses at the gene ends were 4 bases for V and 5 bases for J; bases not matched to a gene: 8. Here the CDR3 reads CAWNLLGQGDEQYV. The CDR3 DNA reads as TGTGCCTGGAACCTTCTTGGACAGGGGGACGAGCAGTACGTC.